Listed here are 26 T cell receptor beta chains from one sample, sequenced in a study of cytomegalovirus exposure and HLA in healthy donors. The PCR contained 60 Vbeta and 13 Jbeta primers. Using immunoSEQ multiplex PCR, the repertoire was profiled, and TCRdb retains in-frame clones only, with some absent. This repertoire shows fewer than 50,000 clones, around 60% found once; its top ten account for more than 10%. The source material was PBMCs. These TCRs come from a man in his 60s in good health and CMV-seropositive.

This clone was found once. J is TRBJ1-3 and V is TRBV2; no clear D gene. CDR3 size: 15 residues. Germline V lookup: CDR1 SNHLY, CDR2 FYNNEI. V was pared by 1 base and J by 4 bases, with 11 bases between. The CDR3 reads CASSEVSGRGNTIYF. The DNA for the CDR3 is TGTGCCAGCAGTGAAGTGTCAGGCCGCGGAAACACCATATATTTT.

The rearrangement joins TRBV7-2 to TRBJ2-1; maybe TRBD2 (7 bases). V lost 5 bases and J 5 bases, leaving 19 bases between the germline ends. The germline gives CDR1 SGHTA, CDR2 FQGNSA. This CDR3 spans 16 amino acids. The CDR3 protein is CASSRGGGVRDNEQFF. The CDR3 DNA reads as TGTGCCAGCAGCCGCGGAGGGGGGGTGCGTGACAATGAGCAGTTCTTC. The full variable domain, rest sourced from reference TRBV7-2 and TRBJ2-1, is GAGVSQSPSNKVTEKGKDVELRCDPISGHTALYWYRQSLGQGLEFLIYFQGNSAPDKSGLPSDRFSAERTGGSVSTLTIQRTQQEDSAVYLCASSRGGGVRDNEQFFGPGTRLTVL.

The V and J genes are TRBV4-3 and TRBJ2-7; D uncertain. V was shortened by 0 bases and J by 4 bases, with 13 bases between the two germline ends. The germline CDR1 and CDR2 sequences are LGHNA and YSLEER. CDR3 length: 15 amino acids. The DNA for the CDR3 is TGCGCCAGCAGCCAAGAGTCCAGAATTACATACGAGCAGTACTTC. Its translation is CASSQESRITYEQYF.

CDR3 sequence reads: CASSFVPGGRAADTQYF. CDR3 nucleotides: TGTGCCAGCAGCTTTGTCCCCGGCGGGAGGGCCGCAGATACGCAGTATTTT. This rearrangement joins TRBV7-2 to TRBJ2-3; 9 bases align to TRBD2. This CDR3 is built from 17 residues. V shed 3 bases, J shed 4 bases, and the junction held 11 bases outside the gene matches. Germline assignment: CDR1 SGHTA and CDR2 FQGNSA.

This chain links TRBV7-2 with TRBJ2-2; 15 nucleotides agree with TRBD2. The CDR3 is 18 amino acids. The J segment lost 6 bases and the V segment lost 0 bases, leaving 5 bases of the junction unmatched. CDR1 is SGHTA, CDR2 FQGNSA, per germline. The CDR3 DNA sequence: TGTGCCAGCAGCTTAGCGTCGGGACTAGCGGGAGGATCCGGGGAGCTGTTTTTT. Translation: CASSLASGLAGGSGELFF.

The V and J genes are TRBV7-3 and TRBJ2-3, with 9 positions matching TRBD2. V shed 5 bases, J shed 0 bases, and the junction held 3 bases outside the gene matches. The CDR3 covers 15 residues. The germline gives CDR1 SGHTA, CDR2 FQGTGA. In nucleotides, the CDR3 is TGTGCCAGCAGCCCTAGCGGGGTTAGCACAGATACGCAGTATTTT. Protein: CASSPSGVSTDTQYF.

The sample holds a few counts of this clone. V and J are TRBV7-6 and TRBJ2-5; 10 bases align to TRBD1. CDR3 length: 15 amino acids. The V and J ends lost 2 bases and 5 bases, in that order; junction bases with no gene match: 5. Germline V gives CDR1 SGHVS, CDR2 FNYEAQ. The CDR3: CASSLSPDRGETQYF. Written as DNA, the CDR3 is TGTGCCAGCAGCTTATCTCCGGACAGGGGGGAGACCCAGTACTTC.

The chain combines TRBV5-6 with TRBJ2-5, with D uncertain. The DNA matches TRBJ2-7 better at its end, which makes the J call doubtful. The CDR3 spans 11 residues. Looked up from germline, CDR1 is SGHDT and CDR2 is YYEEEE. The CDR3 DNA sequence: TGTGCCAGCAGCCATTCCTACGAGCAGTACTTC. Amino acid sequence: CASSHSYEQYF.

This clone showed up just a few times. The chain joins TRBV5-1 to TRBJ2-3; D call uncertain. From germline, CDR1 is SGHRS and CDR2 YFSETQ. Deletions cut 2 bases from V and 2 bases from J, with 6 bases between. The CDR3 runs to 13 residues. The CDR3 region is CASSLYNTDTQYF. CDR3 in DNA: TGCGCCAGCAGCTTATATAACACAGATACGCAGTATTTT.

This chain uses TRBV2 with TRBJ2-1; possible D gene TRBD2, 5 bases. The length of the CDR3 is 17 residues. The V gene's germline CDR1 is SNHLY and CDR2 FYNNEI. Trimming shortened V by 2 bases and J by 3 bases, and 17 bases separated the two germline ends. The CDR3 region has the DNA TGTGCCAGCAGTGAATCCCCTCGGCGGGTTCGCTACAATGAGCAGTTCTTC. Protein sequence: CASSESPRRVRYNEQFF.

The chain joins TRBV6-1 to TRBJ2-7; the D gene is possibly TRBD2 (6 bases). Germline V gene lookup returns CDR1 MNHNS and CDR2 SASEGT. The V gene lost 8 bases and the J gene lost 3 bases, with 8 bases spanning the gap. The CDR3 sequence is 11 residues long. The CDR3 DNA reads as TGTGCCAGCGGGGACTTCTACGAGCAGTACTTC. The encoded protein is CASGDFYEQYF.

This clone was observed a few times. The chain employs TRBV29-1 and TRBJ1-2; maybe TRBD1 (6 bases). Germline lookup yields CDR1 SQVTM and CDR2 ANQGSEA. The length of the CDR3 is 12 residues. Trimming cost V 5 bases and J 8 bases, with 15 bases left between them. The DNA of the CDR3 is TGCAGCGTTTGGACAGCCAGTAGGGGCTACACCTTC. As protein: CSVWTASRGYTF.

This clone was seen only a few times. CDR3 residues: CASRTRPQSTDTQYF. DNA of the CDR3: TGCGCCAGCCGTACTAGGCCCCAAAGCACAGATACGCAGTATTTT. The chain has TRBV5-1 and TRBJ2-3, with D maybe TRBD2 (5 bases). Trimming took off 7 bases at V and 0 bases at J, with 15 bases between the two ends. Germline-derived CDR1 and CDR2 are SGHRS and YFSETQ. This CDR3 has 15 amino acids.

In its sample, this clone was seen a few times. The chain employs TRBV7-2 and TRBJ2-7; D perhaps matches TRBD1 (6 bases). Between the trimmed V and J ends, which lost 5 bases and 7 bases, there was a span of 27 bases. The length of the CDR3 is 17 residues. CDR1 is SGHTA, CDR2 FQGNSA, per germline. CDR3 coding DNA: TGTGCCAGCAGCATCACGCGGTACAGGGCAATATCAGGGGAGCAGTACTTC. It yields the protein CASSITRYRAISGEQYF.

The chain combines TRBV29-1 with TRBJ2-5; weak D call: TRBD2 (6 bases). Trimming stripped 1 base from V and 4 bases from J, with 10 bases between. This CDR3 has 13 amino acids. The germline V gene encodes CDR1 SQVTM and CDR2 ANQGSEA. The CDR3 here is CSVEGSGGETQYF. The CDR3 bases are TGCAGCGTTGAAGGATCCGGGGGAGAGACCCAGTACTTC.

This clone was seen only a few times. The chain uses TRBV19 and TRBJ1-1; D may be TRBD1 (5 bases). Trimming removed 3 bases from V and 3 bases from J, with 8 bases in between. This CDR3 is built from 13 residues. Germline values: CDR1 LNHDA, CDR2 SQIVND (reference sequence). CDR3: CASSITGDTEAFF. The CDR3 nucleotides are TGTGCCAGTAGTATCACGGGGGACACTGAAGCTTTCTTT.

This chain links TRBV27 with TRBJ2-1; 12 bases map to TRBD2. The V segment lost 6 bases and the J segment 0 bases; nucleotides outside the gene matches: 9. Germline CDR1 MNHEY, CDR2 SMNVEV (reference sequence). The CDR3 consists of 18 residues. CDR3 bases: TGTGCCAGCAGCCCAGGACTAGCGGGGCCGGTCTCCTACAATGAGCAGTTCTTC. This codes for CASSPGLAGPVSYNEQFF.

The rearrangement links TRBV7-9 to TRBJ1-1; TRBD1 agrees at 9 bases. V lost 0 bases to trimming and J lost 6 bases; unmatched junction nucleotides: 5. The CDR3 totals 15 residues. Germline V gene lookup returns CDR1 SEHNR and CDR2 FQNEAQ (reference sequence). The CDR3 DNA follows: TGTGCCAGCAGCTTAGCCCCGACAGGGGGTCCTGAAGCTTTCTTT. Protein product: CASSLAPTGGPEAFF.

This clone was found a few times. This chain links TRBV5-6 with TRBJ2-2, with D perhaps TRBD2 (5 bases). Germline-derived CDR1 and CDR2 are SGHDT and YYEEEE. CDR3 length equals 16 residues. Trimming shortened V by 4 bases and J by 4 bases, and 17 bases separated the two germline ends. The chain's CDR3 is CASSLQGYAGTGELFF. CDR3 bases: TGTGCCAGCAGCCTACAAGGTTATGCGGGCACCGGGGAGCTGTTTTTT. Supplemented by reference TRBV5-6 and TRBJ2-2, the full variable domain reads DAGVTQSPTHLIKTRGQQVTLRCSPKSGHDTVSWYQQALGQGPQFIFQYYEEEERQRGNFPDRFSGHQFPNYSSELNVNALLLGDSALYLCASSLQGYAGTGELFFGEGSRLTVL.

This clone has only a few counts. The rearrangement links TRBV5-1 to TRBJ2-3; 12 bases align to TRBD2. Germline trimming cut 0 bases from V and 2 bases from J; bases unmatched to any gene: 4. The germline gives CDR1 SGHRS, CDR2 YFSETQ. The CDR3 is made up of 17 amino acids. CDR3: CASSLVGLAGSTDTQYF. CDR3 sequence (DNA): TGCGCCAGCAGCTTGGTAGGACTAGCGGGATCCACAGATACGCAGTATTTT.

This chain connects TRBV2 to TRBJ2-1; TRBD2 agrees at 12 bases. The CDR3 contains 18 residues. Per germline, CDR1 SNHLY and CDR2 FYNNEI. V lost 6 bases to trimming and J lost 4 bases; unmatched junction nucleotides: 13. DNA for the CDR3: TGTGCCAGCAGCGTCCGTCCCTTCGGACTAGCGGGGTACAATGAGCAGTTCTTC. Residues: CASSVRPFGLAGYNEQFF.

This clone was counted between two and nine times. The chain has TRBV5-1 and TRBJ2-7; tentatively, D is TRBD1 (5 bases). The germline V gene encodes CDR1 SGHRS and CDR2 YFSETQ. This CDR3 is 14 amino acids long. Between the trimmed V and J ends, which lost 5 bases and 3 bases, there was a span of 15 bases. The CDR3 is CASRTSREDYEQYF. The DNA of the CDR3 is TGCGCCAGCAGAACGAGCAGGGAAGACTACGAGCAGTACTTC.

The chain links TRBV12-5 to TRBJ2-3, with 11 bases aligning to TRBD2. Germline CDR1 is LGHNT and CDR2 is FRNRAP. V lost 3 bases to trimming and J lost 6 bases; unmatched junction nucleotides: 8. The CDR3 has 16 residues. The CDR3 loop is CASGFADSGRADTQYF. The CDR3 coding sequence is TGTGCTAGTGGTTTCGCGGATAGCGGGAGGGCGGATACGCAGTATTTT.

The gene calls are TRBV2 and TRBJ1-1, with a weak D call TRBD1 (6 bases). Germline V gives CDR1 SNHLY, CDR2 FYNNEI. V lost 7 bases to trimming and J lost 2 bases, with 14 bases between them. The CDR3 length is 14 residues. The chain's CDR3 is CASKPGQTNTEAFF. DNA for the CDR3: TGTGCCAGCAAGCCGGGACAAACAAACACTGAAGCTTTCTTT.

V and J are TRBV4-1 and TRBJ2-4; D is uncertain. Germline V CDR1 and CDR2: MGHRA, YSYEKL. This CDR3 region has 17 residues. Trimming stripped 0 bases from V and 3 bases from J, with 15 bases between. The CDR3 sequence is CASSQDLAVTVKNIQYF. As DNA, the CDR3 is TGCGCCAGCAGCCAAGATCTGGCCGTTACAGTCAAAAACATTCAGTACTTC.

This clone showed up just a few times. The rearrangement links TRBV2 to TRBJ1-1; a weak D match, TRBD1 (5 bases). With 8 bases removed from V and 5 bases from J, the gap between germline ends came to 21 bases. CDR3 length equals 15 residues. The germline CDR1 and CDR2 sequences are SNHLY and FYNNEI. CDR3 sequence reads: CASRPGMLGVTEAFF. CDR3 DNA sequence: TGTGCCAGCCGTCCAGGGATGTTAGGGGTAACTGAAGCTTTCTTT.